One sample yielded the 13 T cell receptor beta chains listed below, sequenced in a study of blood T cells in healthy people across ages. Through a sample-barcoded 5' primer and a J-beta primer mix, a second PCR was run for roughly 6 to 12 cycles. TCRdb used MiXCR to reprocess the 5' RACE reads, holding one entry per CDR3 protein. The sample carries 650,000 to 800,000 distinct CDR3 sequences, about 42% recorded once. Sequencing input: blood. The receptors derive from a man in his sixties in good health.

The chain links TRBV20-1 to TRBJ2-7; TRBD2 is a possible D gene (6 bases). Gene TRBJ2-5 matches the end of the DNA better, so the J call may be wrong. The germline CDR1 and CDR2 sequences are DFQATT and SNEGSKA (reference sequence). The CDR3 has 15 residues. This CDR3 reads CSARVGTWGRETQYF. The CDR3 DNA sequence: TGCAGTGCTAGAGTAGGGACTTGGGGGAGGGAGACCCAGTACTTC.

The rearrangement joins TRBV6-2 or TRBV6-3 to TRBJ1-1; D is perhaps TRBD1 (6 bases). Trimming took off 3 bases at V and 5 bases at J, with 13 bases between the two ends. The CDR3 covers 14 residues. From germline, CDR1 is MNHEY and CDR2 SVGEGT. The CDR3, as DNA: TGTGCCAGCAGTTATCCTGGGGGGCGGACTGAAGCTTTCTTT. Amino acid sequence: CASSYPGGRTEAFF.

In this sample, this clonotype turned up once. The chain couples TRBV7-2 to TRBJ1-1; 9 positions match TRBD1. The CDR3 length is 14 residues. Unmatched junction bases numbered 4, after V lost 4 bases and J lost 4 bases. The germline V gene encodes CDR1 SGHTA and CDR2 FQGNSA. As DNA, the CDR3 is TGTACCAGCAGCTCGACAGGGGGGCTCACTGAAGCTTTCTTT. Translating it yields CTSSSTGGLTEAFF.

The chain recombines TRBV30 with TRBJ1-5; 7 nucleotides match TRBD1. Per germline, CDR1 GTSNPN and CDR2 SVGIG (reference sequence). This CDR3 comprises 14 residues. V lost 2 bases to trimming and J lost 4 bases; unmatched junction nucleotides: 5. CDR3 sequence reads: CAWSSGTVNQPQHF. The CDR3 DNA is TGTGCCTGGAGTTCCGGGACAGTAAATCAGCCCCAGCATTTT.

This clonotype has a handful of counts. V gene TRBV14 combines with J gene TRBJ2-3, with a tentative D call TRBD1 (6 bases). Trimming shortened V by 4 bases and J by 7 bases, and 18 bases separated the two germline ends. Germline V gene data show CDR1 as SGHDN and CDR2 as FVKESK. The length of the CDR3 is 15 residues. CDR3 sequence reads: CASSPLLTGSNTQYF. CDR3 nucleotides: TGTGCCAGCAGCCCGCTCCTAACAGGGTCAAATACGCAGTATTTT.

This chain uses TRBV7-2 with TRBJ2-3, with 13 bases fitting TRBD2. Germline CDR1 SGHTA, CDR2 FQGNSA. The ends lost 6 bases at V and 2 bases at J; junction bases unmatched: 8. The CDR3 runs to 17 residues. The CDR3 region is CASSRRGLAGTTDTQYF. Written as DNA, the CDR3 is TGTGCCAGCAGTCGAAGGGGACTAGCGGGGACCACAGATACGCAGTATTTT.

Points on this clonotype: Relative to the germline gene, one junction end is altered; a read error may explain this. The CDR3: CASGYLTRETQYF. CDR3 DNA sequence: TGTGCCAGCGGTTACTTGACTAGAGAGACCCAGTACTTC. The chain employs TRBV6-5 and TRBJ2-5, with D perhaps TRBD2 (6 bases). There are 13 residues in the CDR3. The germline V gene has CDR1 MNHEY and CDR2 SVGAGI.

The chain uses TRBV11-2 and TRBJ1-4; perhaps TRBD1 as D (6 bases). Looked up from germline, CDR1 is SGHAT and CDR2 is FQNNGV. V lost 5 bases and J lost 2, with 18 bases in between. This CDR3 spans 17 amino acids. In DNA form, the CDR3 reads TGTGCCAGCAGCAAGACCACAGGGTCGTGGACTAATGAAAAACTGTTTTTT. Translated: CASSKTTGSWTNEKLFF.

The J gene is TRBJ1-5, the V gene TRBV18; D call uncertain. The germline CDR1 and CDR2 sequences are KGHSH and LQKENI. The ends were cut back, 0 bases at V and 1 base at J, with 1 base in the middle. The CDR3 is 13 amino acids. The CDR3 here is CASSPPSNQPQHF. The DNA for the CDR3 is TGTGCCAGCTCACCACCGAGCAATCAGCCCCAGCATTTT.

This clonotype was observed a few times. One junction end disagrees with the germline gene, perhaps due to a read error. The chain employs TRBV6-1 and TRBJ1-5, with unresolved D. CDR1 MNHNS and CDR2 SASEGT come from the germline V gene. This CDR3 region has 18 residues. The CDR3 nucleotides are TGTGTCAGCAGTGAATTTCGGGCAATTTTCCAAGGCAATCAGCCCCAGCATTTT. Translated, it gives CVSSEFRAIFQGNQPQHF.

The V and J genes are TRBV12-3 or TRBV12-4 and TRBJ1-2; TRBD1 matches 8 bases. V shed 7 bases, J shed 4 bases, and the junction held 5 bases outside the gene matches. This CDR3 has 13 amino acids. DNA of the CDR3: TGTGCCAGCACTAACGGGACAGGCTATGGCTACACCTTC. Protein product: CASTNGTGYGYTF.

This clonotype has a single count. Just one base apart from a much larger clone, this may be a read error. The V gene is TRBV6-1, the J gene TRBJ2-4, with a possible D match to TRBD1 (5 bases). The CDR3 contains 11 residues. Germline assignment: CDR1 MNHNS and CDR2 SASEGT. As DNA, the CDR3 is TGTGCCGGCAGTGTAGGGGCCATTCAGTACTTC. It specifies CAGSVGAIQYF.

V and J are TRBV28 and TRBJ2-7; 8 bases fit TRBD1. CDR1 and CDR2 (germline): MDHEN, SYDVKM. The CDR3 consists of 15 residues. The V and J ends lost 5 bases and 7 bases, in that order; junction bases with no gene match: 13. This chain's CDR3 is CASSPAGQGAWEQYF. The CDR3 bases are TGTGCCAGCAGTCCAGCCGGCCAGGGGGCGTGGGAGCAGTACTTC.